Following are 5 T cell receptor beta chains from one sample sequenced in a study of cytomegalovirus exposure and HLA in healthy donors. Researchers ran the PCR with 60 Vbeta and 13 Jbeta primers. Method: immunoSEQ multiplex PCR; TCRdb's copy keeps in-frame clones and lacks some. The table records around 190,000 clones, approximately 77% of them present only once. Specimen: PBMCs. The receptors were gathered from a man aged 35-49 years in good health and CMV-seropositive.

The chain links TRBV6-1 to TRBJ1-6; tentative D call: TRBD1 (5 bases). Germline V gene data show CDR1 as MNHNS and CDR2 as SASEGT. The CDR3 covers 15 residues. Trimming removed 7 bases at V and 4 bases at J, with 14 bases between. The CDR3 protein is CASTPLGGYNSPLHF. The CDR3 DNA sequence: TGTGCCAGCACTCCTTTGGGGGGATATAATTCACCCCTCCACTTT.

This clone was recorded once. V usage is TRBV4-2 and J usage is TRBJ2-7; 9 positions agree with TRBD2. The trim removed 0 bases at V and 1 base at J, leaving 10 bases unmatched. Germline V CDR1 and CDR2: LGHNA, YNFKEQ. The CDR3 covers 18 residues. The CDR3: CASSQEPLPSGISYEQYF. In DNA form, the CDR3 reads TGTGCCAGCAGCCAAGAGCCTCTACCTAGCGGGATTTCCTACGAGCAGTACTTC.

This chain connects TRBV6-1 to TRBJ1-1; D may be TRBD1 (5 bases). This CDR3 is 14 amino acids long. Trimming pared 6 bases from V and 5 bases from J, leaving 16 bases between. From germline, CDR1 is MNHNS and CDR2 SASEGT. Here the CDR3 reads CASRMGGGRTEAFF. DNA for the CDR3: TGTGCCAGCAGGATGGGGGGGGGTAGGACTGAAGCTTTCTTT.

This clone was counted a few times. The chain is built from TRBV2 and TRBJ2-7, with TRBD2 identical over 10 bases. V dropped 1 base and J dropped 4; count of bases not matched to a gene: 7. The CDR3 has 16 amino acids. The germline CDR1 and CDR2 sequences are SNHLY and FYNNEI. The CDR3 coding sequence is TGTGCCAGCAGTGAAGTAGTAAGGACTAGCGGTTACGAGCAGTACTTC. Protein sequence: CASSEVVRTSGYEQYF.

The J gene is TRBJ2-5, the V gene TRBV19, with 8 bases fitting TRBD1. V lost 6 bases to trimming and J lost 9 bases; unmatched junction nucleotides: 15. Germline values: CDR1 LNHDA, CDR2 SQIVND (reference sequence). The CDR3 totals 15 residues. The CDR3 coding sequence is TGTGCCAGTAGCCTCGAGGGACAGGCCCCGGGGGCCCAGTACTTC. Translated: CASSLEGQAPGAQYF.